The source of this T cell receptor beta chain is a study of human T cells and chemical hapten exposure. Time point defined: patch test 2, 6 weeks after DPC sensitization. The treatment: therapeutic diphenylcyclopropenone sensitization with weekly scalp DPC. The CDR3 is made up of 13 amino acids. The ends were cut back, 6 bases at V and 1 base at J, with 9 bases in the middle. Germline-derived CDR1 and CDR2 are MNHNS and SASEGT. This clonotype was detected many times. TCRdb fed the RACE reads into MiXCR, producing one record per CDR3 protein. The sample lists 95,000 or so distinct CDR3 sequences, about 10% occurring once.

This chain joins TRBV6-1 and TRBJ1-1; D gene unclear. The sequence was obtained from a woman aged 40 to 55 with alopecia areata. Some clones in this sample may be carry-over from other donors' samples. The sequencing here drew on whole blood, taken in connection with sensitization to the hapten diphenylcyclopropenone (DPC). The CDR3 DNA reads TGTGCCAGCAGGCGGAAGGAGAACACTGAAGCTTTCTTT. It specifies CASRRKENTEAFF.